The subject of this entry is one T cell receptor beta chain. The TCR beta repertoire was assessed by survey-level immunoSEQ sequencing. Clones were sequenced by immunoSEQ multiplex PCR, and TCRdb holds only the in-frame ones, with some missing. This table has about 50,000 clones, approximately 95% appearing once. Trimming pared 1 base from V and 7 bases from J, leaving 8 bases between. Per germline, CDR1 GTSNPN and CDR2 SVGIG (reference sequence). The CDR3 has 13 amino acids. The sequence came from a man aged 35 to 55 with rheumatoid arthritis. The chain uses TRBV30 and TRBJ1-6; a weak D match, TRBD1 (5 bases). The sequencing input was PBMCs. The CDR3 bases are TGTGCCTGGAGTGAGGGACGGAATTCACCCCTCCACTTT. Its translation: CAWSEGRNSPLHF.